This passage covers 16 T cell receptor beta chains from one sample sequenced in a study of blood T cell repertoires in COVID-19. Generated by immunoSEQ multiplex PCR, the TCRdb table keeps only in-frame clones and is missing some. In the table there are more than 95,000 clones, 75% to 90% of which are singletons. Sequenced sample: peripheral blood. The source is a man aged 25-40 years with acute or convalescent COVID-19.

This clone has just one count. CDR3 protein: CAISETLGETQYF. The CDR3 coding sequence is TGTGCCATCAGTGAGACCCTCGGGGAGACCCAGTACTTC. This chain uses TRBV10-3 with TRBJ2-5, with no clear D. The CDR3 has 13 amino acids. V lost 2 bases and J 5 bases, leaving 9 bases between the germline ends. Per germline, CDR1 ENHRY and CDR2 SYGVKD.

The V gene is TRBV6-5, the J gene TRBJ1-3; 10 bases map to TRBD1. Per the germline V gene, CDR1 is MNHEY and CDR2 is SVGAGI. This CDR3 is built from 14 residues. Unmatched junction bases numbered 8, after V lost 6 bases and J lost 9 bases. DNA for the CDR3: TGTGCCAGCAGGGCGGGACAGGGGCTGAGCACCATATATTTT. This encodes CASRAGQGLSTIYF.

The rearrangement joins TRBV2 to TRBJ1-2; possible D gene TRBD1, 6 bases. CDR1 SNHLY and CDR2 FYNNEI come from the germline V gene. The V gene lost 1 base and the J gene lost 5 bases, with 8 bases spanning the gap. There are 13 residues in the CDR3. DNA for the CDR3: TGTGCCAGCAGTGAAGAAGGGGGATATGGCTACACCTTC. It translates to CASSEEGGYGYTF.

This clone was seen a handful of times. The V gene is TRBV7-2, the J gene TRBJ1-5; no reliable D call. Looked up from germline, CDR1 is SGHTA and CDR2 is FQGNSA. The CDR3 is 13 residues long. Trimming pared 4 bases from V and 4 bases from J, leaving 8 bases between. The CDR3 DNA sequence: TGTGCCAGCAGCTCTGAGGAGAATCAGCCCCAGCATTTT. This gives the protein CASSSEENQPQHF.

The rearrangement links TRBV29-1 to TRBJ1-2; 7 bases map to TRBD1. Germline V gene sequence: CDR1 SQVTM, CDR2 ANQGSEA. This CDR3 is built from 14 residues. With V trimmed by 2 bases and J by 2 bases, 5 bases remained unmatched. CDR3 bases: TGCAGCGTTGAACAGGGGGAGCTAAACTATGGCTACACCTTC. Its protein product is CSVEQGELNYGYTF.

The chain carries TRBV2 and TRBJ1-2, with no clear D. The V end lost 7 bases, the J end lost 2 bases, and 8 bases lay between the germline ends. The CDR3 has 12 residues. Germline CDR1 reads SNHLY; CDR2 reads FYNNEI. The DNA for the CDR3 is TGTGCCAGCACATTTCAAAACTATGGCTACACCTTC. Its protein product is CASTFQNYGYTF.

The rearrangement uses TRBV10-3 and TRBJ1-2, with 7 bases fitting TRBD1. The ends lost 0 bases at V and 3 bases at J; junction bases unmatched: 7. This CDR3 is 16 amino acids long. Germline V gene lookup returns CDR1 ENHRY and CDR2 SYGVKD. This chain's CDR3 is CAISESGLGTDYGYTF. CDR3 DNA sequence: TGTGCCATCAGTGAGTCAGGCTTGGGGACAGACTATGGCTACACCTTC.

The chain recombines TRBV5-1 with TRBJ2-3; 7 bases fit TRBD1. Germline V gives CDR1 SGHRS, CDR2 YFSETQ. The CDR3 loop spans 17 amino acids. After removal of 4 bases from V and 4 bases from J, the junction contained 15 bases not matched to a gene. This CDR3 is CASSQFVTGTDSDTQYF. The CDR3 nucleotides are TGCGCCAGCAGCCAATTTGTGACCGGGACAGATTCAGATACGCAGTATTTT.

Comments on this clone: A read error may account for a junction end that differs from germline. The chain combines TRBV12-3 or TRBV12-4 with TRBJ2-7; unclear D gene. CDR3 length: 11 residues. For the CDR3, the DNA is TGTGCCAGCAGTTTAGGAGACAAGCCGCTATTT. It codes for CASSLGDKPLF.

The chain combines TRBV5-1 with TRBJ2-2, with 9 bases that match TRBD2. The V gene's germline CDR1 is SGHRS and CDR2 YFSETQ. V was clipped by 0 bases and J by 3 bases; unmatched bases: 3. This CDR3 is 16 amino acids long. CDR3 nucleotide sequence: TGCGCCAGCAGCTTGGTAGTAGCGGGAGACACCGGGGAGCTGTTTTTT. This codes for CASSLVVAGDTGELFF.

The rearrangement uses TRBV9 and TRBJ1-2, with 9 bases that match TRBD1. The CDR3 totals 15 residues. In germline, CDR1 is SGDLS, CDR2 YYNGEE. V lost 0 bases, J lost 4 bases, and 4 bases stayed unmatched. The CDR3 DNA is TGTGCCAGCAGCGTAGTGACAGGGGGAGCCTATGGCTACACCTTC. This encodes CASSVVTGGAYGYTF.

In this sample, this clone turned up a few times. This chain joins TRBV4-3 and TRBJ2-7; 8 bases are a match to TRBD2. The CDR3 length is 16 residues. Trimming cost V 0 bases and J 2 bases; bases outside gene matches: 6. Germline V gene lookup returns CDR1 LGHNA and CDR2 YSLEER. The CDR3 reads CASSQDTSGGAYEQYF. As DNA, the CDR3 is TGCGCCAGCAGCCAAGATACTTCCGGGGGGGCCTACGAGCAGTACTTC.

The chain combines TRBV21-1 with TRBJ2-7; the table gives TRBD1 as D, unverified against the DNA. TRBV21-1 is designated a pseudogene. The CDR3 extends over 14 amino acids. CDR3 DNA: TGTGCCAGCAGGGTAAGGACAGGTACCTACGAGCAGTACGTC. Translation gives CASRVRTGTYEQYV.

The J gene is TRBJ1-5, the V gene TRBV3-1 (or the pseudogene TRBV3-2), with 9 bases lining up with TRBD1. This CDR3 region has 18 residues. V lost 0 bases and J lost 7; bases outside the gene matches: 13. Germline V gives CDR1 LGHDT, CDR2 YNNKEL (reference sequence). CDR3 residues: CASSQEFAWTGVSQPQHF. In DNA, the CDR3 is TGTGCCAGCAGCCAAGAATTTGCGTGGACAGGGGTCAGCCAGCCCCAGCATTTT.

The chain combines TRBV28 with TRBJ1-5, with a weak D call TRBD1 (6 bases). Trimming took off 10 bases at V and 6 bases at J, with 16 bases between the two ends. The germline V gene has CDR1 MDHEN and CDR2 SYDVKM. There are 13 residues in the CDR3. In DNA form, the CDR3 reads TGTGCCACCCTTAAAACAGGGATTCAGCCCCAGCATTTT. Amino acids: CATLKTGIQPQHF. Using reference TRBV28 and TRBJ1-5 for the parts outside the CDR3, the full variable domain is DVKVTQSSRYLVKRTGEKVFLECVQDMDHENMFWYRQDPGLGLRLIYFSYDVKMKEKGDIPEGYSVSREKKERFSLILESASTNQTSMYLCATLKTGIQPQHFGDGTRLSIL.

The gene calls are TRBV6-2 or TRBV6-3 and TRBJ2-7, with D tentatively TRBD1 (6 bases). V was cut by 6 bases and J by 2 bases, with 14 bases left in between. CDR1 is MNHEY and CDR2 is SVGEGT in the germline V gene. The CDR3 is 14 amino acids. The CDR3 DNA follows: TGTGCCAGCAGCCCACAGGGCCCTACCTACGAGCAGTACTTC. Residues: CASSPQGPTYEQYF.